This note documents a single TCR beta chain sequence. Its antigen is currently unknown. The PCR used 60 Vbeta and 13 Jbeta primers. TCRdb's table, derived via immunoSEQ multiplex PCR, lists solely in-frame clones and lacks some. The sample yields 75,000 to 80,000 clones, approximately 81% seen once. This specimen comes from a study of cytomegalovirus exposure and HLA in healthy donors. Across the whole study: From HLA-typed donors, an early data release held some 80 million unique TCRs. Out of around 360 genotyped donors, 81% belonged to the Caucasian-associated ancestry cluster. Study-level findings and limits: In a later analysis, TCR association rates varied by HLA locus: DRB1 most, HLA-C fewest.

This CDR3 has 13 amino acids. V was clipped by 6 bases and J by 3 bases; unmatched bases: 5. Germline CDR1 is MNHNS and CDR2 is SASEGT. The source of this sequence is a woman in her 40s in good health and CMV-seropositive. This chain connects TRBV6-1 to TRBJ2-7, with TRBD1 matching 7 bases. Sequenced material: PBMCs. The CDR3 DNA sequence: TGTGCCAGCAGCGCCGGGACAGTCTACGAGCAGTACTTC. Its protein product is CASSAGTVYEQYF.